These 27 T cell receptor beta chains came from one sample sequenced in a study of healthy donors' naive CD4 and CD8 T cells. Starting from roughly 0.45 ug of total RNA, TCR libraries were made with linear amplification. TCRdb used MiXCR to reprocess the reads, holding one entry per CDR3 protein. The sample includes around 200,000 distinct CDR3 sequences, around 74% of them seen just once. Specimen: naive CD4+ and CD8+ T cells sorted from blood, pooled from several donors. Receptors originate from a pool of human donors in good health; the sample pools cells from several healthy donors.

V gene TRBV29-1 combines with J gene TRBJ1-5, with D possibly matching TRBD1 (5 bases). CDR3 length equals 15 residues. Trimming took 4 bases from V and 0 from J, leaving 13 bases between them. The germline CDR1 and CDR2 sequences are SQVTM and ANQGSEA. CDR3 nucleotides: TGCAGCGTTGTATTTGGGCAGGGTAGCAATCAGCCCCAGCATTTT. Translation gives CSVVFGQGSNQPQHF.

There are a few counts of this clonotype. The chain joins TRBV12-3 or TRBV12-4 to TRBJ1-5, with D perhaps matching TRBD1 (5 bases). The CDR3 length is 16 residues. V shed 6 bases and J shed 2 bases, with 17 bases lying between them. This CDR3 reads CASSPQRGSRNQPQHF. In DNA form, the CDR3 reads TGTGCCAGCAGCCCTCAACGGGGCAGCCGCAATCAGCCCCAGCATTTT.

This sequence joins TRBV29-1 and TRBJ2-7; possible D gene TRBD2, 6 bases. This CDR3 spans 12 amino acids. Germline CDR1 reads SQVTM; CDR2 reads ANQGSEA. V lost 5 bases to trimming and J lost 0 bases, with 8 bases between them. The CDR3, as DNA: TGCAGCGTTTGGGGGGTCTCCTACGAGCAGTACTTC. Residues: CSVWGVSYEQYF.

J is TRBJ2-5 and V is TRBV6-2 or TRBV6-3, with a tentative D call TRBD1 (5 bases). Germline V gives CDR1 MNHEY, CDR2 SVGEGT. There are 12 residues in the CDR3. V lost 6 bases and J 6 bases, leaving 11 bases between the germline ends. The CDR3 sequence: CASRPGQKTQYF. The CDR3, as DNA: TGTGCCAGCAGACCAGGGCAGAAGACCCAGTACTTC.

This chain uses TRBV20-1 with TRBJ2-7; D possibly corresponds to TRBD2 (5 bases). Trimming took off 4 bases at V and 4 bases at J, with 17 bases between the two ends. This CDR3 contains 14 residues. Germline lookup yields CDR1 DFQATT and CDR2 SNEGSKA (reference sequence). CDR3 DNA sequence: TGCAGTGCTAACCAGCGGACCTTCCCGTACGAGCAGTACTTC. It codes for CSANQRTFPYEQYF.

This chain connects TRBV6-5 to TRBJ1-6, with TRBD1 as a possible D gene (6 bases). In germline, CDR1 is MNHEY, CDR2 SVGAGI. The CDR3 runs 18 residues. V lost 0 bases and J lost 0, with 12 bases in between. The CDR3 sequence is CASSYSDSLSSYNSPLHF. DNA of the CDR3: TGTGCCAGCAGTTACTCGGACAGCTTGAGCTCCTATAATTCACCCCTCCACTTT.

V and J are TRBV7-8 and TRBJ1-1; TRBD1 might be the D (6 bases). CDR1 is SGHVS and CDR2 is FQNEAQ in the germline V gene. V was cut by 5 bases and J by 2 bases, with 15 bases left in between. This CDR3 is built from 15 residues. The CDR3 region is CASSSSGRGNTEAFF. Written as DNA, the CDR3 is TGTGCCAGCAGCAGCTCTGGCAGGGGAAACACTGAAGCTTTCTTT. The full variable domain, completed using reference TRBV7-8 and TRBJ1-1, is GAGVSQSPRYKVAKRGQDVALRCDPISGHVSLFWYQQALGQGPEFLTYFQNEAQLDKSGLPSDRFFAERPEGSVSTLKIQRTQQEDSAVYLCASSSSGRGNTEAFFGQGTRLTVV.

This sequence joins TRBV19 and TRBJ1-3; no firm D call. V lost 5 bases and J lost 2, with 13 bases in between. Germline assignment: CDR1 LNHDA and CDR2 SQIVND (reference sequence). The CDR3 spans 15 residues. CDR3 coding DNA: TGTGCCAGTAGTGTTTCGGCAAACGCTGGAAACACCATATATTTT. Translated, it gives CASSVSANAGNTIYF.

V and J are TRBV7-8 and TRBJ2-5; D may be TRBD1 or TRBD2 (5 bases each). Trimming took 1 base from V and 3 from J, leaving 9 bases between them. There are 14 residues in the CDR3. Germline lookup yields CDR1 SGHVS and CDR2 FQNEAQ. CDR3 nucleotides: TGTGCCAGCAGCTTAGTTGGGGGAAAAGAGACCCAGTACTTC. Translation gives CASSLVGGKETQYF.

This rearrangement joins TRBV20-1 to TRBJ1-5, with 11 bases fitting TRBD1. Trimming at V came to 5 bases and at J to 5 bases, leaving 8 bases not matched to a gene. This CDR3 region has 15 residues. Germline values: CDR1 DFQATT, CDR2 SNEGSKA (reference sequence). The CDR3 DNA is TGCAGTGCTCCCGGACAGGGGGCAAAGGATCAGCCCCAGCATTTT. Residues: CSAPGQGAKDQPQHF.

The chain joins TRBV12-3 or TRBV12-4 to TRBJ1-5, with a tentative D call TRBD1 (5 bases). Trimming took 6 bases from V and 0 from J, leaving 12 bases between them. The CDR3 loop spans 15 amino acids. The CDR3 DNA reads as TGTGCCAGCAGCCCGACAGAATATAGCAATCAGCCCCAGCATTTT. It yields the protein CASSPTEYSNQPQHF.

The chain employs TRBV6-5 and TRBJ2-7; TRBD1 matches at 8 bases. Germline CDR1 and CDR2: MNHEY and SVGAGI. The CDR3 consists of 14 residues. After removal of 2 bases from V and 2 bases from J, the junction contained 2 bases not matched to a gene. CDR3 residues: CASSYGQGAYEQYV. The CDR3 DNA reads as TGTGCCAGCAGTTACGGACAGGGAGCCTACGAGCAGTACGTC.

The chain employs TRBV25-1 and TRBJ2-1, with TRBD1 matching over 7 bases. The V gene's germline CDR1 is MGHDK and CDR2 SYGVNS. V dropped 2 bases and J dropped 0; count of bases not matched to a gene: 1. The length of the CDR3 is 15 residues. CDR3 sequence: CASSEQGVSYNEQFF. The CDR3 nucleotides are TGTGCCAGCAGTGAACAGGGGGTCTCCTACAATGAGCAGTTCTTC.

This chain joins TRBV30 and TRBJ2-1; no reliable D call. The ends were cut back, 4 bases at V and 5 bases at J, with 18 bases in the middle. The V gene's germline CDR1 is GTSNPN and CDR2 SVGIG (reference sequence). CDR3 size: 15 residues. CDR3 region: CAWTQVDKLDNEQFF. In DNA, the CDR3 is TGTGCCTGGACCCAAGTGGATAAGCTGGACAATGAGCAGTTCTTC.

This clonotype was detected a few times. This chain connects TRBV13 to TRBJ1-2; 7 bases are a match to TRBD1. The CDR3 is 14 amino acids. V lost 4 bases and J lost 2; bases outside the gene matches: 4. CDR1 and CDR2 from the germline V gene are PRHDT and FYEKMQ (reference sequence). The chain's CDR3 is CASSSRDRNYGYTF. The CDR3 DNA follows: TGTGCCAGCAGCTCCCGGGACAGAAACTATGGCTACACCTTC.

The chain links TRBV19 to TRBJ1-5; D unclear. Per germline, CDR1 LNHDA and CDR2 SQIVND (reference sequence). CDR3 size: 16 residues. The V end lost 4 bases, the J end lost 0 bases, and 13 bases lay between the germline ends. In nucleotides, the CDR3 is TGTGCCAGTAGTACAAGGGAACTACATAGCAATCAGCCCCAGCATTTT. Its translation: CASSTRELHSNQPQHF.

This clonotype has more than one count but fewer than ten. J is TRBJ1-2 and V is TRBV27, with D uncertain. The V gene lost 4 bases and the J gene lost 1 base, with 13 bases spanning the gap. The CDR3 consists of 15 residues. Germline CDR1 and CDR2: MNHEY and SMNVEV (reference sequence). This CDR3 reads CASSSGRKGNYGYTF. CDR3 nucleotides: TGTGCCAGCAGTTCGGGTCGTAAGGGTAACTATGGCTACACCTTC.

This clonotype was seen a handful of times. Its ends do not fully match the called genes, so a read error is possible. This chain links TRBV11-2 with TRBJ2-7; the D is unclear. This CDR3 region has 12 residues. The germline gives CDR1 SGHAT, CDR2 FQNNGV. CDR3 nucleotides: TGTGCCAGCTCTGGATTCCTCTACGAGCAGCACTTC. It specifies CASSGFLYEQHF. Full variable domain (outside the CDR3, taken from reference TRBV11-2 and TRBJ2-7): EAGVAQSPRYKIIEKRQSVAFWCNPISGHATLYWYQQILGQGPKLLIQFQNNGVVDDSQLPKDRFSAERLKGVDSTLKIQPAKLEDSAVYLCASSGFLYEQHFGPGTRLTVT.

This clonotype was seen only once. The chain is built from TRBV10-3 and TRBJ2-7; D uncertain. The CDR3 is made up of 14 amino acids. V was cut by 3 bases and J by 0 bases, with 9 bases left in between. Germline CDR1 is ENHRY and CDR2 is SYGVKD. The CDR3 DNA is TGTGCCATCAGTGACCCCAAGAGCTCCTACGAGCAGTACTTC. Translating gives CAISDPKSSYEQYF.

This clonotype has only a few counts. The chain links TRBV27 to TRBJ1-1; 8 nucleotides line up with TRBD1. The CDR3 extends over 14 amino acids. V shed 0 bases, J shed 4 bases, and the junction held 1 base outside the gene matches. Per the germline V gene, CDR1 is MNHEY and CDR2 is SMNVEV (reference sequence). In nucleotides, the CDR3 is TGTGCCAGCAGTTTATCGACAGGGGCCACTGAAGCTTTCTTT. It yields the protein CASSLSTGATEAFF.

The rearrangement uses TRBV14 and TRBJ2-1, with a tentative D call TRBD1 (5 bases). The CDR3 has 17 amino acids. The V and J ends lost 1 base and 3 bases respectively, with 16 bases between them. Germline V CDR1 and CDR2: SGHDN, FVKESK. In DNA, the CDR3 is TGTGCCAGCAGCCAAGTTGGTTTTGGGGCAGGCTACAATGAGCAGTTCTTC. Protein product: CASSQVGFGAGYNEQFF. Based on the CDR3 plus reference TRBV14 and TRBJ2-1, the full variable domain is EAGVTQFPSHSVIEKGQTVTLRCDPISGHDNLYWYRRVMGKEIKFLLHFVKESKQDESGMPNNRFLAERTGGTYSTLKVQPAELEDSGVYFCASSQVGFGAGYNEQFFGPGTRLTVL.

The chain couples TRBV29-1 to TRBJ2-3; 8 positions match TRBD1. Germline lookup yields CDR1 SQVTM and CDR2 ANQGSEA. The CDR3 is 14 amino acids. With V trimmed by 4 bases and J by 3 bases, 6 bases remained unmatched. CDR3 nucleotide sequence: TGCAGCGTTGCGGGGGACAGGACGACAGATACGCAGTATTTT. It codes for CSVAGDRTTDTQYF.

The rearrangement links TRBV20-1 to TRBJ1-1; D unclear. This CDR3 comprises 10 residues. Germline CDR1 reads DFQATT; CDR2 reads SNEGSKA (reference sequence). The V end lost 1 base, the J end lost 7 bases, and 4 bases lay between the germline ends. Here the CDR3 reads CSARVNEAFF. CDR3 DNA: TGCAGTGCTAGAGTGAATGAAGCTTTCTTT.

CDR3 sequence reads: CASSYGGFGAGGIYNEQFF. Here the CDR3 DNA reads TGTGCCAGCAGTTACGGGGGGTTTGGGGCGGGGGGTATCTACAATGAGCAGTTCTTC. J is TRBJ2-1 and V is TRBV6-5, with 8 bases identical to TRBD2. The CDR3 totals 19 residues. Unmatched junction bases numbered 15, after V lost 2 bases and J lost 3 bases. The V gene's germline CDR1 is MNHEY and CDR2 SVGAGI.

CDR3 sequence reads: CASSSSGSYYEQYF. The CDR3 DNA sequence: TGTGCCAGCAGTTCCTCCGGTTCCTACTACGAGCAGTACTTC. The chain uses TRBV27 and TRBJ2-7; D is undetermined. CDR3 length: 14 amino acids. Trimming took 4 bases from V and 3 from J, leaving 13 bases between them. CDR1 and CDR2 from the germline V gene are MNHEY and SMNVEV (reference sequence).

The chain has TRBV6-5 and TRBJ1-5; no clear D gene. The V and J ends lost 6 bases and 4 bases respectively, with 16 bases between them. This CDR3 is built from 15 residues. Per germline, CDR1 MNHEY and CDR2 SVGAGI. The CDR3 region has the DNA TGTGCCAGCAGAGATGGTCTGGGCCCAAATCAGCCCCAGCATTTT. Its translation is CASRDGLGPNQPQHF.

This sequence joins TRBV5-4 and TRBJ1-6; D is unclear. In germline, CDR1 is SGHNT, CDR2 YYREEE (reference sequence). The germline V and J ends were trimmed by 5 bases and 7 bases, with 13 bases remaining between them. This CDR3 comprises 14 residues. This CDR3 reads CASSSEIANSPLHF. The CDR3 DNA reads TGTGCCAGCAGTTCGGAGATCGCGAATTCACCCCTCCACTTT.